This T cell receptor (beta chain) appears in the sequencing data of a study of blood T cell dynamics during melanoma immunotherapy (dated by TCRdb to between 2020 and 2021). At the level of the whole study: Patients with metastatic melanoma were treated with first-line pembrolizumab or nivolumab plus ipilimumab as standard of care in the United Kingdom. To find early correlates of response, peripheral T cell receptor repertoires were profiled in metastatic melanoma patients before and after one cycle of checkpoint inhibitor therapy. The training cohort was made up of consecutive patients, while a further independent group of patients from the same centre was pooled to form an external validation set.

Interpreted using the paper, the time point label stands for: week 3, after first cycle of checkpoint inhibitor. Blood samples were taken before treatment (T0) and at week 3 (W3), following the first cycle of checkpoint blockade. Except for a couple of patients with rapid clinical progression, response was assessed 12 weeks after the first infusion by RECIST 1.1; disease control meant complete response, partial response or stable disease. Any patient who had received prior systemic cancer treatment, was on concomitant immunosuppressant therapy or had synchronous other active malignancies was excluded. Both bulk PBMC and plasma cell-free DNA were sequenced for TCR beta so that circulating cells and T cell turnover could be tracked. PBMC were isolated from blood with Lymphoprep and SepMate tubes, followed by red cell lysis. DNA from PBMC and sorted T cell subsets was extracted with QIAamp DNA Blood Mini kits.

V is shortened by 6 bases, J by 5 bases, and the region joining them spans 16 bases. The germline V gene (reference sequence) gives CDR1 as LNHDA and CDR2 as SQIVND. Inclusive of the bounding cysteine and phenylalanine, the CDR3 is 14 residues long. The sequence is cut down to CDR3 DNA, 42 bases in frame from base 1. The research as a whole found: The relatively small sample size was acknowledged as potentially limiting generalization of the results. Whether the T cell clones driving repertoire changes were melanoma-specific or reflected general immune activation could not be determined in the study. A bifurcated reorganization of the PBMC repertoire at W3, with increased clonality or increased diversity, was observed in patients who later achieved disease control, unlike in progressors.

Every bulk PBMC sample was loaded with the same fixed amount of about 380 ng of DNA. TCR beta CDR3 sequences were amplified from genomic DNA with the immunoSEQ TCRb Assay kit following manufacturer instructions. The KAPA Library Quantification Kit for Illumina platforms was used to quantify the pooled libraries by qPCR. Pooled libraries were sequenced on an Illumina NextSeq 500, clustered at roughly 0.6-1.2 pM. In the source study's methods: The TCR data were analyzed using immunoSEQ ANALYZER and the R LymphoSeq package. A rearrangement efficiency score was calculated as productive divided by the sum of productive and non-productive CDR3 sequences. Clonality was measured with the Gini coefficient and diversity with the Renyi index at alpha=1, compared pairwise between timepoints within each patient. In LymphoSeq, clonal relatedness was computed using an edit distance of 3, and repertoire similarity was computed using the Bhattacharyya coefficient. Linear discriminant analysis on week-3 changes in clonality and diversity was built with the R MASS and caret packages to classify response. Drawn from immuneACCESS, this table holds only the in-frame rearrangements with V and J called that TCRdb kept. Clones are partly lost; checked studies trace under half to an unresolved V gene and leave the rest unexplained. V and J calls and clone size are given by that table; D and trimming were obtained from the DNA. The sample includes about 8,800 clones, with less than 90% observed a single time. Clones ranked in the top ten supply 1.1% of the sample.

A note on this clone: Its antigen is not yet known. No base qualities exist here, and no much larger clone lies one base off it.

The source is a human donor with melanoma. Recombination linked TRBV19 to TRBJ1-1; TRBD1 is a possible D gene, resting on 5 matching bases. The sequenced sample was blood, obtained from a patient treated with checkpoint blockade. CDR3 loop: CASSPGAGLTEAFF. The nucleotides are TGTGCCAGTAGCCCCGGGGCAGGTTTAACTGAAGCTTTCTTT.